This T cell receptor beta chain was captured by sequencing in a study of blood T cell repertoires in COVID-19. This clone occurred once. This table comes from immunoSEQ multiplex PCR, and its TCRdb copy is limited to in-frame clones, with some not included. The data hold about 69,000 clones, with more than 80% observed a single time. This receptor was identified in a man younger than 45 with acute or convalescent COVID-19. Sequences were obtained from peripheral blood.

CDR3 DNA sequence: TGTGCCAGCAGCTCGACAACAGGGGGGAGCTCCTACAATGAGCAGTTCTTC. This gives the protein CASSSTTGGSSYNEQFF. The genes are TRBV11-2 and TRBJ2-1; 8 nucleotides match TRBD1. With V trimmed by 4 bases and J by 0 bases, 8 bases remained unmatched. The germline V gene has CDR1 SGHAT and CDR2 FQNNGV. The CDR3 length is 17 residues.